Below are 22 T cell receptor beta chains sequenced from a single sample in a study of beta chain features in type 1 diabetes. The investigators reverse transcribed all of the isolated RNA, so they sequenced expressed TCRB transcripts. TCRdb's table, derived via immunoSEQ multiplex PCR, lists solely in-frame clones and lacks some. The sample yields hundreds of thousands of clones, about 13% seen once. No antigen is known for these receptors. Findings of the study overall: Among patients with Type 1 diabetes, TCRB CDR3s were moderately but significantly shorter in every one of the four CD4+ subsets.

The specimen sequenced was naive CD4+ T cells from blood. These TCRs come from a man younger than 45 with type 1 diabetes.

This clone has only a few counts. The V and J genes are TRBV5-1 and TRBJ2-1; no definite D call. The CDR3 consists of 14 residues. V was pared by 0 bases and J by 4 bases, with 8 bases between. Germline assignment: CDR1 SGHRS and CDR2 YFSETQ. The CDR3 here is CASSLGRIYNEQFF. As DNA, the CDR3 is TGCGCCAGCAGCTTGGGCAGGATTTACAATGAGCAGTTCTTC.

This clone was found a few times. The V gene is TRBV5-1, the J gene TRBJ2-4, with D possibly TRBD1 on 6 matching bases. This CDR3 spans 15 amino acids. Between the trimmed V and J ends, which lost 2 bases and 8 bases, there was a span of 17 bases. The germline CDR1 and CDR2 sequences are SGHRS and YFSETQ. The CDR3 reads CASSFGGQFSDIQYF. CDR3 in DNA: TGCGCCAGCAGCTTTGGGGGCCAATTCAGTGACATTCAGTACTTC.

The chain couples TRBV6-5 to TRBJ2-6; perhaps TRBD1 as D (6 bases). The germline V gene has CDR1 MNHEY and CDR2 SVGAGI. The length of the CDR3 is 15 residues. Trimming cost V 6 bases and J 1 base, with 10 bases left between them. CDR3 sequence reads: CASSQRGSGANVLTF. CDR3 nucleotide sequence: TGTGCCAGCAGCCAAAGGGGGTCTGGGGCCAACGTCCTGACTTTC.

The chain carries TRBV4-1 and TRBJ2-1; no firm D call. Germline lookup yields CDR1 MGHRA and CDR2 YSYEKL. The length of the CDR3 is 15 residues. Trimming shortened V by 1 base and J by 6 bases, and 13 bases separated the two germline ends. CDR3 sequence: CASSQVGVPGNEQFF. CDR3 coding DNA: TGCGCCAGCAGCCAAGTAGGCGTCCCGGGCAATGAGCAGTTCTTC.

A few counts support this clone. The CDR3 bases are TGTGCCAGCAGCTTGACGCGGGAGGACGAGCAGTACTTC. This encodes CASSLTREDEQYF. This chain joins TRBV5-4 and TRBJ2-7; 8 bases fit TRBD2. The CDR3 is made up of 13 amino acids. V lost 1 base to trimming and J lost 5 bases; unmatched junction nucleotides: 2. CDR1 SGHNT and CDR2 YYREEE come from the germline V gene (reference sequence).

The chain joins TRBV6-1 to TRBJ2-7; 9 bases line up with TRBD2. Germline V gene data show CDR1 as MNHNS and CDR2 as SASEGT. The V gene end was trimmed by 6 bases and the J gene end by 7 bases; junction bases not matched to a gene: 10. The CDR3 length is 14 residues. The DNA for the CDR3 is TGTGCCAGCAGGGGACTAGCCGCCTGGGGGGAGCAGTACTTC. Its protein is CASRGLAAWGEQYF.

The V and J genes are TRBV28 and TRBJ2-5; D call uncertain. Between the trimmed V and J ends, which lost 6 bases and 0 bases, there was a span of 8 bases. The CDR3 has 13 residues. Germline CDR1 MDHEN, CDR2 SYDVKM. The CDR3 region is CASRYRDQETQYF. The CDR3 DNA is TGTGCCAGCAGGTACCGGGACCAAGAGACCCAGTACTTC.

This clone was seen only a few times. This chain connects TRBV19 to TRBJ1-5; no clear D gene. The germline gives CDR1 LNHDA, CDR2 SQIVND (reference sequence). V was cut by 3 bases and J by 0 bases, with 6 bases left in between. This CDR3 has 14 residues. The CDR3 loop reads CASSIWSSNQPQHF. DNA for the CDR3: TGTGCCAGTAGTATTTGGAGTAGCAATCAGCCCCAGCATTTT.

V and J are TRBV11-1 and TRBJ2-7; TRBD1 matches at 8 bases. This CDR3 region has 14 residues. Germline loops: CDR1 SGHAT, CDR2 FQDESV (reference sequence). V was pared by 4 bases and J by 2 bases, with 4 bases of the junction left unmatched. As DNA, the CDR3 is TGTGCCAGCAGCTCCGACAGGGGTACCTACGAGCAGTACTTC. Translating it yields CASSSDRGTYEQYF.

The chain couples TRBV29-1 to TRBJ1-2, with unresolved D. Germline V CDR1 and CDR2: SQVTM, ANQGSEA. The CDR3 spans 13 residues. V was shortened by 4 bases and J by 7 bases, with 16 bases between the two germline ends. CDR3 DNA: TGCAGCGTTGCCCCGCCGTCGACTGGTGGCTACACCTTC. Translating gives CSVAPPSTGGYTF.

This clone was observed once. This rearrangement joins TRBV2 to TRBJ1-4; TRBD1 matches at 7 bases. The CDR3 extends over 18 amino acids. Germline values: CDR1 SNHLY, CDR2 FYNNEI. J gave up 0 bases and V 6 bases, and 13 bases lay outside the gene matches. The CDR3 DNA follows: TGTGCCAGCAGCGCCCGATGGTCCGGGACAGCAACTAATGAAAAACTGTTTTTT. Amino acids: CASSARWSGTATNEKLFF.

V usage is TRBV30 and J usage is TRBJ1-1; unclear D gene. The CDR3 has 15 residues. Germline CDR1 is GTSNPN and CDR2 is SVGIG (reference sequence). V was shortened by 0 bases and J by 0 bases, with 11 bases between the two germline ends. The CDR3 reads CAWSVREAMNTEAFF. The CDR3 nucleotides read TGTGCCTGGAGTGTAAGGGAGGCGATGAACACTGAAGCTTTCTTT.

This chain uses TRBV7-9 with TRBJ2-3; D is perhaps TRBD1 (6 bases). The CDR3 length is 14 residues. The ends were cut back, 3 bases at V and 0 bases at J, with 7 bases in the middle. Germline V gene sequence: CDR1 SEHNR, CDR2 FQNEAQ (reference sequence). The CDR3 here is CASSFGQSTDTQYF. Here the CDR3 DNA reads TGTGCCAGCAGCTTTGGACAGAGCACAGATACGCAGTATTTT.

This clone was detected a few times. The chain joins TRBV2 to TRBJ2-3; 7 bases align to TRBD1. This CDR3 has 16 residues. Germline values: CDR1 SNHLY, CDR2 FYNNEI. V gave up 2 bases and J gave up 4 bases; unmatched junction bases: 9. CDR3 nucleotides: TGTGCCAGCAGTGAAAGGACAGGTTCTATCGCAGATACGCAGTATTTT. Encoded protein: CASSERTGSIADTQYF.

The gene calls are TRBV18 and TRBJ1-2, with TRBD1 matching over 8 bases. V was clipped by 6 bases and J by 7 bases; unmatched bases: 7. The CDR3 totals 13 residues. Germline-derived CDR1 and CDR2 are KGHSH and LQKENI. The CDR3 DNA reads TGTGCCAGCTCGTCGGACAGGGATAGTGGCTACACCTTC. Protein sequence: CASSSDRDSGYTF.

The V call is TRBV28, the J call TRBJ2-2; 7 bases match TRBD1. J lost 0 bases, V lost 4 bases, and 2 bases had no gene match. This CDR3 is 15 amino acids long. Germline V gene lookup returns CDR1 MDHEN and CDR2 SYDVKM. Written as DNA, the CDR3 is TGTGCCAGCAGTTCCAGGGGGACGAACACCGGGGAGCTGTTTTTT. Translation gives CASSSRGTNTGELFF.

The chain carries TRBV4-3 and TRBJ2-5; D possibly corresponds to TRBD2 (5 bases). Germline lookup yields CDR1 LGHNA and CDR2 YSLEER. V lost 0 bases and J lost 5, with 16 bases in between. The CDR3 has 16 residues. CDR3 region: CASSQDGRRRGETQYF. Here the CDR3 DNA reads TGCGCCAGCAGCCAAGACGGCCGTCGTCGAGGGGAGACCCAGTACTTC.

This clone was picked up a small number of times. This chain uses TRBV28 with TRBJ2-5; TRBD1 might be the D (6 bases). This CDR3 region has 15 residues. CDR1 is MDHEN and CDR2 is SYDVKM in the germline V gene. Trimming took off 5 bases at V and 6 bases at J, with 19 bases between the two ends. CDR3 DNA sequence: TGTGCCAGCAGTAACCTATTCAGGGGAACTCAGACCCAGTACTTC. Its translation: CASSNLFRGTQTQYF.

The chain carries TRBV4-1 and TRBJ1-4; TRBD1 matches 10 bases. The length of the CDR3 is 15 residues. Germline CDR1 MGHRA, CDR2 YSYEKL. After removal of 4 bases from V and 7 bases from J, the junction contained 6 bases not matched to a gene. CDR3: CASSRLGTGAEKLFF. The CDR3 bases are TGCGCCAGCAGCCGGCTTGGGACAGGGGCTGAAAAACTGTTTTTT.

The rearrangement joins TRBV2 to TRBJ1-5; no clear D. Germline V gene sequence: CDR1 SNHLY, CDR2 FYNNEI. The CDR3 is 17 residues long. Trimming cost V 0 bases and J 0 bases, with 12 bases left between them. DNA of the CDR3: TGTGCCAGCAGTGAAGCTTTGACAACTTATAGCAATCAGCCCCAGCATTTT. Residues: CASSEALTTYSNQPQHF.

This clone was counted between two and nine times. This chain connects TRBV5-1 to TRBJ2-1, with 10 bases matching TRBD2. The CDR3 sequence is 15 residues long. From germline, CDR1 is SGHRS and CDR2 YFSETQ. The V segment lost 1 base and the J segment 8 bases; nucleotides outside the gene matches: 6. The CDR3 DNA follows: TGCGCCAGCAGCTTGTTGTCTAGCGGGAGTTATGAGCAGTTCTTC. Translating it yields CASSLLSSGSYEQFF.

This clone came up a few times. The DNA of the CDR3 is TGTGCCATCACTACCCGGGAGAGAAACATTCAGTACTTC. This encodes CAITTRERNIQYF. The chain combines TRBV6-1 with TRBJ2-4; weak D call: TRBD2 (6 bases). Per germline, CDR1 MNHNS and CDR2 SASEGT. The CDR3 length is 13 residues. The V and J ends lost 10 bases and 6 bases respectively, with 16 bases between them.